This is a list of T cell receptor beta chains from one sample in a study of radiotherapy plus CTLA-4 blockade in lung cancer. TCRdb's copy holds only in-frame clones and misses some; the assay was immunoSEQ multiplex PCR. The sample gives tens of thousands of clones, around 82% of which show up once; about 6.7% is in the top ten. The sample was peripheral blood, taken from a patient treated with radiotherapy plus ipilimumab. These receptors all stem from a human donor with non-small cell lung cancer who had a complete response to radiotherapy plus ipilimumab. Each CDR3 is given with its conserved first and last residue. The order of the fields is D gene, clone size, CDR3 length, V gene, J gene, CDR3 DNA, CDR3 protein. The D gene is left open where the match is weak. The listing skips clone size in some rows; elsewhere it reads once, few, many or a size class.

>-|once|15|TRBV15|TRBJ1-2
TGTGCCACCAGTCCGATTACCGGGACACTGAGCGGCTACACCTTC
CATSPITGTLSGYTF
>-|few|16|TRBV28|TRBJ1-4
TGTGCCAGCAGTACGCAATGGGACGGATTGAATGAAAAACTGTTTTTT
CASSTQWDGLNEKLFF
>-|-|11|TRBV20-1|TRBJ1-1
TGCAGTGCTAGACTCTACACTGAAGCTTTCTTT
CSARLYTEAFF
>-|-|11|TRBV5-6|TRBJ2-7
TGTGCCAGCAGCTTGGGCGGCGAGCAGTACTTC
CASSLGGEQYF
>-|-|14|TRBV4-2|TRBJ1-5
TGTGCCAGCAGCCAAGGACAGAGCAATCAGCCCCAGCATTTT
CASSQGQSNQPQHF
>-|few|13|TRBV19|TRBJ1-2
TGTGCCAGTAGTCGGGGGCTGGCCTATGGCTACACCTTC
CASSRGLAYGYTF
>-|few|15|TRBV7-9|TRBJ1-2
TGTGCCAGCAGCATTATCGTTGGGGGCTCGAATGGCTACACCTTC
CASSIIVGGSNGYTF
>-|-|14|TRBV4-3|TRBJ2-5
TGCGCCAGCAGCCAAGATGTGCTAGGAGGGACCCAGTACTTC
CASSQDVLGGTQYF
>-|-|13|TRBV15|TRBJ2-7
TGTGCCACCAGCAGAATCGCAGGGTTCGAGCAGTACTTC
CATSRIAGFEQYF
>TRBD1|-|14|TRBV18|TRBJ2-5
TGTGCCAGCTCACCACTGGGACAGGTAGAGACCCAGTACTTC
CASSPLGQVETQYF
>TRBD2|-|16|TRBV9|TRBJ2-3
TGTGCCAGCAGCGTAGTTGCGGGAGGGTACACAGATACGCAGTATTTT
CASSVVAGGYTDTQYF
>-|-|14|TRBV6-5|TRBJ1-3
TGTGCCAGCAGAGCTGTAGGTACTGGAAACACCATATATTTT
CASRAVGTGNTIYF
>-|few|17|TRBV7-2|TRBJ1-1
TGTGCCAGCAGCTTAGTATGGGTGTGGCAGGGTGACACTGAAGCTTTCTTT
CASSLVWVWQGDTEAFF
>-|-|14|TRBV19|TRBJ2-2
TGTGCCAGTAGTATAGCAAGGGACACCGGGGAGCTGTTTTTT
CASSIARDTGELFF
>TRBD1|-|17|TRBV2|TRBJ2-4
TGTGCCAGCAGCGTACAGGGGGCGCTTGTCCGATTGGACATTCAGTACTTC
CASSVQGALVRLDIQYF
>-|-|15|TRBV7-9|TRBJ1-1
TGTGCCAGCAGCTCCCCCGAGAGGGGGAACACTGAAGCTTTCTTT
CASSSPERGNTEAFF
>-|once|13|TRBV9|TRBJ1-1
TGTGCCAGCAGCCCCCGGCCCGGGACTGAAGCTTTCTTT
CASSPRPGTEAFF
>-|once|16|TRBV11-2|TRBJ2-5
TGTGCCAGCAGCTTAGCCCTGACAGGAATCCAAGAGACCCAGTACTTC
CASSLALTGIQETQYF
>TRBD2|-|15|TRBV6-5|TRBJ2-7
TGTGCCAGTACCCCCGGGGGACTAGCCTTCTACGAGCAGTACTTC
CASTPGGLAFYEQYF
>TRBD1|-|15|TRBV7-2|TRBJ2-7
TGTGCCAGCAGCAAACAGGGACAGAGCTCGGGCGAGCAGTACTTC
CASSKQGQSSGEQYF
>-|-|15|TRBV27|TRBJ1-5
TGTGCCAGCAGTCCTACGACGGAAAGCAATCAGCCCCAGCATTTT
CASSPTTESNQPQHF
>-|-|14|TRBV6-6|TRBJ2-5
TGTGCCAGCAGTTACTCTCCCAGCTTTGAGGCCCAGTACTTC
CASSYSPSFEAQYF
>-|-|13|TRBV2|TRBJ2-5
TGTGCCAGCGTGGGACTGTCAGGAGAGACCCAGTACTTC
CASVGLSGETQYF
>-|-|14|TRBV10-2|TRBJ1-5
TGCGCCAGCAGTGAGTCTCAGGGGCGGCAGCCCCAGCATTTT
CASSESQGRQPQHF
>-|-|14|TRBV4-3|TRBJ2-2
TGCGCCAGCAGCCAAGAACATGGGGTCGGGGAGCTGTTTTTT
CASSQEHGVGELFF
>-|-|12|TRBV5-4|TRBJ1-2
TGTGCCAGCAGCTTGGACGGGGGGGGCTACACCTTC
CASSLDGGGYTF
>TRBD1|-|14|TRBV6-5|TRBJ1-5
TGTGCCAGCAGTGAAATGACAGGGAGGCAGCCCCAGCATTTT
CASSEMTGRQPQHF
>-|-|15|TRBV5-1|TRBJ2-2
TGCGCCAGCAGGAGTAGGACAGAGATTACCGGGGAGCTGTTTTTT
CASRSRTEITGELFF
>TRBD1|once|16|TRBV7-9|TRBJ2-3
TGTGCCAGCCGAAAGTTTAGGGGGCTGGGATCGGATACGCAGTATTTT
CASRKFRGLGSDTQYF
>-|-|15|TRBV7-9|TRBJ1-6
TGTGCCAGCAGCTCCGGACAGTACTATAATTCACCCCTCCACTTT
CASSSGQYYNSPLHF
>-|once|12|TRBV18|TRBJ2-7
TGTGCCAGCTCACCCTCGGCCTACGAGCAGTACTTC
CASSPSAYEQYF
>-|-|19|TRBV7-2|TRBJ2-3
TGTGCCAGCAGCTCTCACCCGCTCCGCCGGGACTCGCGCACAGATACGCAGTATTTT
CASSSHPLRRDSRTDTQYF
>-|-|14|TRBV5-6|TRBJ1-4
TGTGCCAGCAGCTTGCAGGGGACTAATGAAAAACTGTTTTTT
CASSLQGTNEKLFF
>-|-|15|TRBV27|TRBJ2-5
TGTGCCAGTCAATCCTGGGGAGTAGCGGAGGGGACCCAGTACTTC
CASQSWGVAEGTQYF
>TRBD2|few|16|TRBV11-2|TRBJ2-2
TGTGCCAGCAGCCCAGGACTAGCGGGGAACACCGGGGAGCTGTTTTTT
CASSPGLAGNTGELFF
>-|once|15|TRBV7-2|TRBJ2-2
TGTGCCAGCAGCTTAACGGGTTTTAGATCCGGGGAGCTGTTTTTT
CASSLTGFRSGELFF
>-|-|14|TRBV19|TRBJ1-1
TGTGCCAGTAGTATAGGGACACGGAACACTGAAGCTTTCTTT
CASSIGTRNTEAFF
>-|-|15|TRBV15|TRBJ1-2
TGTGCCACCAGCAGAGAGTCGACAGCAAACTATGGCTACACCTTC
CATSRESTANYGYTF
>-|-|13|TRBV2|TRBJ2-3
TGTGCCAGCTCGGCAGAAGGCACAGATACGCAGTATTTT
CASSAEGTDTQYF
>TRBD2|-|14|TRBV11-3|TRBJ2-3
TGTGCCAGCAGCTTGGGACTAGCGACAGATACGCAGTATTTT
CASSLGLATDTQYF
>TRBD1|-|15|TRBV11-3|TRBJ2-2
TGTGCCAGCAGCCCTAGACAGGGAGACACCGGGGAGCTGTTTTTT
CASSPRQGDTGELFF
>-|-|17|TRBV6-1|TRBJ1-3
TGTGCCAGCAGTGAAGCTGCGGAGGGCAGGTTCGGAAACACCATATATTTT
CASSEAAEGRFGNTIYF
>TRBD1|-|15|TRBV13|TRBJ2-5
TGTGCCAGCAGCTACAAGACAGGGGTCCAAGAGACCCAGTACTTC
CASSYKTGVQETQYF
>TRBD1|-|15|TRBV7-2|TRBJ1-1
TGTGCCAGCAGTTTACCGGCAGGGGGGATCACTGAAGCTTTCTTT
CASSLPAGGITEAFF
>-|few|14|TRBV6-5|TRBJ2-3
TGTGCCAGCAGCCCCGCCCAACAGACAGATACGCAGTATTTT
CASSPAQQTDTQYF
>TRBD1|few|15|TRBV19|TRBJ1-2
TGTGCCAGTAGCACAATCGCGGGACAGAGCTATGGCTACACCTTC
CASSTIAGQSYGYTF
>-|few|14|TRBV30|TRBJ1-2
TGTGCCTGGAGTGTTCCCGCGCTTAACTATGGCTACACCTTC
CAWSVPALNYGYTF
>-|-|13|TRBV29-1|TRBJ1-5
TGCAGCGTTGGGTGGGGGGGGAACCAGCCCCAGCATTTT
CSVGWGGNQPQHF
>TRBD1|-|14|TRBV5-1|TRBJ1-1
TGCGCCAGCAGCCAACAGGGACAGGGAAGAGAAGCTTTCTTT
CASSQQGQGREAFF
>-|-|13|TRBV27|TRBJ2-3
TGTGCCAGCAGGGGCCACGGCGCAGATACGCAGTATTTT
CASRGHGADTQYF
>-|-|16|TRBV5-1|TRBJ2-2
TGCGCCAGCAGCTTGGTTGGGGGCGCGAACACCGGGGAGCTGTTTTTT
CASSLVGGANTGELFF